A selection of T cell receptor beta chains follows, all from one sample in a study of T-cell memory formation after mild COVID-19. TCRdb reprocessed the 5' RACE reads via MiXCR and lists one record per CDR3 protein. The sample gives more than 300,000 distinct CDR3 sequences, less than 25% of which show up once; around 20% is in the top ten. The sample was PBMCs or a T cell subset sorted from them (not recorded which). Source of these receptors: a man aged 18 to 29 who had mild COVID-19 (a few samples of this study predate the infection). Cell type and time point are not known. Both conserved end residues are part of each CDR3. Fields, in order: clone size, J gene, D gene, V gene, CDR3 protein, CDR3 DNA. The D gene is left open where the match is weak. Not every row has a clone size; where given, it reads once, few, many or a size class.

abundance: NA
j_gene: TRBJ1-4
d_gene: NA
v_gene: TRBV7-9
CDR3aa: CASSPEKLFF
CDR3nt: TGTGCCAGCAGCCCAGAAAAACTGTTTTTT

abundance: many
j_gene: TRBJ2-7
d_gene: NA
v_gene: TRBV5-5
CDR3aa: CASSPEGGLREQYF
CDR3nt: TGTGCCAGCAGCCCCGAAGGGGGGCTTAGGGAGCAGTACTTC

abundance: few
j_gene: TRBJ2-5
d_gene: NA
v_gene: TRBV5-8
CDR3aa: CASSLSWENEETQYF
CDR3nt: TGTGCCAGCAGCTTGAGCTGGGAGAACGAAGAGACCCAGTACTTC

abundance: NA
j_gene: TRBJ1-1
d_gene: TRBD1
v_gene: TRBV6-2/TRBV6-3
CDR3aa: CASSRTGRAFF
CDR3nt: TGTGCCAGCAGCCGGACAGGGAGAGCTTTCTTT

abundance: few
j_gene: TRBJ2-3
d_gene: NA
v_gene: TRBV7-9
CDR3aa: CASTTERITDTQYF
CDR3nt: TGTGCCAGCACGACTGAGAGAATCACAGATACGCAGTATTTT

abundance: few
j_gene: TRBJ2-1
d_gene: TRBD2
v_gene: TRBV20-1
CDR3aa: CSARGGTSGNNEQFF
CDR3nt: TGCAGTGCTAGAGGAGGGACTAGCGGAAACAATGAGCAGTTCTTC

abundance: NA
j_gene: TRBJ2-1
d_gene: TRBD2
v_gene: TRBV9
CDR3aa: CASSPERGAYNEQFF
CDR3nt: TGTGCCAGCAGCCCCGAGCGGGGGGCGTACAATGAGCAGTTCTTC

abundance: NA
j_gene: TRBJ2-3
d_gene: NA
v_gene: TRBV9
CDR3aa: CASSVGPSRPDTQYF
CDR3nt: TGTGCCAGCAGCGTAGGCCCTTCTCGGCCAGATACGCAGTATTTT

abundance: NA
j_gene: TRBJ1-5
d_gene: NA
v_gene: TRBV6-1
CDR3aa: CASVRDLNQPQHF
CDR3nt: TGTGCCAGCGTCAGGGACCTAAATCAGCCCCAGCATTTT

abundance: NA
j_gene: TRBJ1-2
d_gene: TRBD1
v_gene: TRBV7-8
CDR3aa: CASSPVQGALYGYTF
CDR3nt: TGTGCCAGCAGCCCAGTTCAGGGGGCCCTCTATGGCTACACCTTC

abundance: NA
j_gene: TRBJ1-1
d_gene: NA
v_gene: TRBV20-1
CDR3aa: CSARDRSDTEAFF
CDR3nt: TGCAGTGCTAGAGATCGTTCAGACACTGAAGCTTTCTTT

abundance: many
j_gene: TRBJ2-1
d_gene: NA
v_gene: TRBV7-9
CDR3aa: CASSFASGRYNEQFF
CDR3nt: TGTGCCAGCAGCTTCGCGTCAGGGCGCTACAATGAGCAGTTCTTC

abundance: NA
j_gene: TRBJ2-5
d_gene: TRBD2
v_gene: TRBV4-3
CDR3aa: CASSQGSGGQETQYF
CDR3nt: TGCGCCAGCAGCCAAGGTAGCGGGGGACAAGAGACCCAGTACTTC

abundance: few
j_gene: TRBJ2-5
d_gene: TRBD2
v_gene: TRBV12-3/TRBV12-4
CDR3aa: CASTPIAGGRETQYF
CDR3nt: TGTGCCAGCACCCCAATAGCGGGGGGCCGGGAGACCCAGTACTTC

abundance: NA
j_gene: TRBJ1-5
d_gene: NA
v_gene: TRBV20-1
CDR3aa: CSATSWKANQPQHF
CDR3nt: TGCAGTGCCACCTCTTGGAAGGCCAATCAGCCCCAGCATTTT

abundance: few
j_gene: TRBJ2-5
d_gene: TRBD2
v_gene: TRBV7-9
CDR3aa: CASSLAGLAGETQYF
CDR3nt: TGTGCCAGCAGCTTAGCAGGACTAGCAGGGGAGACCCAGTACTTC

abundance: NA
j_gene: TRBJ2-2
d_gene: TRBD2
v_gene: TRBV6-5
CDR3aa: CASSYQDPSIAGGNTGELFF
CDR3nt: TGTGCCAGCAGTTATCAGGATCCTTCTATAGCGGGGGGGAACACCGGGGAGCTGTTTTTT

abundance: NA
j_gene: TRBJ1-1
d_gene: NA
v_gene: TRBV29-1
CDR3aa: CSVGGVTEAFF
CDR3nt: TGCAGCGTTGGTGGGGTTACTGAAGCTTTCTTT

abundance: few
j_gene: TRBJ2-5
d_gene: NA
v_gene: TRBV7-2
CDR3aa: CASSSREEETQYF
CDR3nt: TGTGCCAGCAGCTCTAGGGAAGAAGAGACCCAGTACTTC

abundance: NA
j_gene: TRBJ1-1
d_gene: NA
v_gene: TRBV11-2
CDR3aa: CASSPRTADTEAFF
CDR3nt: TGTGCCAGCAGCCCTCGGACGGCTGACACTGAAGCTTTCTTT

abundance: NA
j_gene: TRBJ1-2
d_gene: NA
v_gene: TRBV5-1
CDR3aa: CATKQEEKGETEGYTF
CDR3nt: TGCGCCACCAAGCAGGAGGAGAAAGGGGAAACGGAAGGCTACACCTTC

abundance: NA
j_gene: TRBJ1-4
d_gene: TRBD1
v_gene: TRBV12-3/TRBV12-4
CDR3aa: CASSFSFRGTGYEKLFF
CDR3nt: TGTGCCAGCAGTTTCTCGTTTCGGGGGACAGGGTACGAAAAACTGTTTTTT

abundance: NA
j_gene: TRBJ2-1
d_gene: NA
v_gene: TRBV5-2
CDR3aa: CASNLGSGGNEQFF
CDR3nt: TGTGCCAGCAATCTGGGTAGCGGGGGGAATGAGCAGTTCTTC

abundance: few
j_gene: TRBJ1-4
d_gene: NA
v_gene: TRBV4-3
CDR3aa: CASSPRETALSGLFF
CDR3nt: TGCGCCAGCAGCCCTCGGGAGACCGCCCTTTCTGGCCTGTTTTTT

abundance: NA
j_gene: TRBJ2-1
d_gene: TRBD2
v_gene: TRBV9
CDR3aa: CASSLEPRALGGDEQFF
CDR3nt: TGTGCCAGCAGCTTGGAGCCCAGGGCACTTGGGGGGGATGAGCAGTTCTTC

abundance: NA
j_gene: TRBJ2-3
d_gene: NA
v_gene: TRBV2
CDR3aa: CASSGRFTDTQYF
CDR3nt: TGTGCCAGCAGTGGACGGTTCACAGATACGCAGTATTTT

abundance: NA
j_gene: TRBJ1-1
d_gene: NA
v_gene: TRBV20-1
CDR3aa: CSASSPGRSLRAFF
CDR3nt: TGCAGTGCTAGTTCCCCCGGGAGGAGCCTAAGAGCTTTCTTT

abundance: few
j_gene: TRBJ2-3
d_gene: TRBD2
v_gene: TRBV5-1
CDR3aa: CASGSAGSRTDTQYF
CDR3nt: TGCGCCAGCGGGTCAGCGGGGTCCCGCACAGATACGCAGTATTTT

abundance: NA
j_gene: TRBJ1-4
d_gene: NA
v_gene: TRBV11-2
CDR3aa: CASSLDPAVINEKLFF
CDR3nt: TGTGCCAGCAGCTTAGACCCTGCGGTGATTAATGAAAAACTGTTTTTT

abundance: NA
j_gene: TRBJ2-1
d_gene: TRBD2
v_gene: TRBV7-7
CDR3aa: CATSGGAGEQFF
CDR3nt: TGTGCCACTAGCGGGGGGGCCGGTGAGCAGTTCTTC

abundance: NA
j_gene: TRBJ1-3
d_gene: NA
v_gene: TRBV12-3/TRBV12-4
CDR3aa: CASSLGATSGNTIYF
CDR3nt: TGTGCCAGCAGTTTAGGGGCTACTTCTGGAAACACCATATATTTT

abundance: many
j_gene: TRBJ1-1
d_gene: NA
v_gene: TRBV5-1
CDR3aa: CASSLAIGANTEAFF
CDR3nt: TGCGCCAGCAGCTTGGCGATCGGGGCGAACACTGAAGCTTTCTTT

abundance: NA
j_gene: TRBJ2-1
d_gene: NA
v_gene: TRBV7-3
CDR3aa: CASSPAGKAEQFF
CDR3nt: TGTGCCAGCAGTCCCGCCGGGAAGGCTGAGCAGTTCTTC

abundance: NA
j_gene: TRBJ2-7
d_gene: NA
v_gene: TRBV7-6
CDR3aa: CASSGRDGGAEQYF
CDR3nt: TGTGCCAGCAGCGGAAGGGACGGCGGTGCGGAGCAGTACTTC

abundance: few
j_gene: TRBJ2-1
d_gene: TRBD1
v_gene: TRBV4-3
CDR3aa: CASSPGTGGNYNEQFF
CDR3nt: TGCGCCAGCAGCCCAGGGACAGGGGGAAACTACAATGAGCAGTTCTTC

abundance: NA
j_gene: TRBJ2-5
d_gene: NA
v_gene: TRBV20-1
CDR3aa: CSARDLRQVQETQYF
CDR3nt: TGCAGTGCTAGAGACCTTAGACAGGTTCAAGAGACCCAGTACTTC

abundance: NA
j_gene: TRBJ2-2
d_gene: TRBD2
v_gene: TRBV28
CDR3aa: CASSLPSGVYTGELFF
CDR3nt: TGTGCCAGCAGTTTACCCAGCGGGGTTTACACCGGGGAGCTGTTTTTT

abundance: few
j_gene: TRBJ2-2
d_gene: NA
v_gene: TRBV5-1
CDR3aa: CASSATGITGELFF
CDR3nt: TGCGCCAGCAGCGCTACAGGGATCACCGGGGAGCTGTTTTTT

abundance: few
j_gene: TRBJ2-5
d_gene: NA
v_gene: TRBV7-2
CDR3aa: CASSLGIGRETQYF
CDR3nt: TGTGCCAGCAGCTTAGGAATTGGGCGAGAGACCCAGTACTTC

abundance: few
j_gene: TRBJ1-1
d_gene: NA
v_gene: TRBV4-3
CDR3aa: CASSQEVGGGTEAFF
CDR3nt: TGCGCCAGCAGCCAAGAGGTCGGGGGCGGGACTGAAGCTTTCTTT

abundance: few
j_gene: TRBJ2-1
d_gene: NA
v_gene: TRBV7-2
CDR3aa: CATALQVGNEQFF
CDR3nt: TGTGCCACCGCCCTGCAGGTGGGGAATGAGCAGTTCTTC

abundance: NA
j_gene: TRBJ2-5
d_gene: NA
v_gene: TRBV29-1
CDR3aa: CSVGEGGQETQYF
CDR3nt: TGCAGCGTTGGGGAGGGGGGGCAAGAGACCCAGTACTTC

abundance: NA
j_gene: TRBJ2-1
d_gene: NA
v_gene: TRBV7-2
CDR3aa: CASSFGLGSDEQFF
CDR3nt: TGTGCCAGCAGCTTTGGGCTCGGGAGCGATGAGCAGTTCTTC

abundance: NA
j_gene: TRBJ2-7
d_gene: NA
v_gene: TRBV12-5
CDR3aa: CASGLQVHEQYF
CDR3nt: TGTGCTAGTGGTCTACAGGTCCACGAGCAGTACTTC

abundance: NA
j_gene: TRBJ1-3
d_gene: NA
v_gene: TRBV6-1
CDR3aa: CASSDMGRGGSTIYF
CDR3nt: TGTGCCAGCAGTGACATGGGCAGGGGCGGCAGCACCATATATTTT

abundance: NA
j_gene: TRBJ2-5
d_gene: NA
v_gene: TRBV24-1
CDR3aa: CATSDSGWGETQYF
CDR3nt: TGTGCCACCAGTGATTCAGGGTGGGGGGAGACCCAGTACTTC

abundance: NA
j_gene: TRBJ2-2
d_gene: NA
v_gene: TRBV12-3/TRBV12-4
CDR3aa: CAIPAGRRTGELFF
CDR3nt: TGTGCCATCCCCGCGGGGCGGCGAACCGGGGAGCTGTTTTTT

abundance: NA
j_gene: TRBJ1-5
d_gene: NA
v_gene: TRBV12-3/TRBV12-4
CDR3aa: CASGGNQPQHF
CDR3nt: TGTGCCAGCGGGGGGAATCAGCCCCAGCATTTT

abundance: NA
j_gene: TRBJ2-5
d_gene: NA
v_gene: TRBV28
CDR3aa: CASTTSQTQYF
CDR3nt: TGTGCCAGCACCACCAGCCAGACCCAGTACTTC

abundance: NA
j_gene: TRBJ2-7
d_gene: NA
v_gene: TRBV20-1
CDR3aa: CSAAPRQYEQYF
CDR3nt: TGCAGTGCTGCCCCACGACAGTACGAGCAGTACTTC